This is a list of T cell receptor beta chains from one sample in a study of regulatory T cells in long-lasting Graves disease. TCRdb reprocessed the multiplex PCR reads via MiXCR and lists one record per CDR3 protein. The table records 400,000 to 500,000 distinct CDR3 sequences, under 15% of them present only once. The same specimen was also included in a second study, on T cells in Graves' hyperthyroidism and ophthalmopathy.

This specimen consisted of peripheral blood mononuclear cells (PBMCs), obtained at new diagnosis, from a patient treated with antithyroid drugs. These receptors were collected from a woman between 25 and 40 years old with Graves disease. CDR3s include the opening cysteine and the closing phenylalanine or tryptophan. A D gene is named only where the DNA matches it firmly. Clone size, where shown, is once, few, many, or a class for clones that have expanded.

>TRBD1|TRBJ1-2|many|TRBV30
TGTGCCTGGAGTGTAGTTAGGGGGCTGGGCTATGGCTACACCTTC
CAWSVVRGLGYGYTF
>-|TRBJ1-6|many|TRBV11-2
TGTGCCAGCAGCTTAGGCCCCGGGACGGAGGCCCAAAGCTCCTATAATTCACCCCTCCACTTT
CASSLGPGTEAQSSYNSPLHF
>TRBD2|TRBJ2-7|many|TRBV3-1
TGTGCCAGCAGCCTCGGGACTAGCGGGTACGAGCAGTACTTC
CASSLGTSGYEQYF
>-|TRBJ1-5|few|TRBV11-2
TGTGCCAGCAGCCCACGGTGGAATCAGCCCCAGCATTTT
CASSPRWNQPQHF
>-|TRBJ2-7|many|TRBV3-1
TGTGCCAGCAGCCAAGGGGCGGGTTACGAGCAGTACTTC
CASSQGAGYEQYF
>-|TRBJ1-2|-|TRBV12-3/TRBV12-4
TGTGCCAGCAGTTTACTGTCGGGGGATGGCTACACCTTC
CASSLLSGDGYTF
>TRBD1|TRBJ2-2|-|TRBV27
TGTGCCAGCAGATCGGGACAGGGGGCCGTGAACACCGGGGAGCTGTTTTTT
CASRSGQGAVNTGELFF
>TRBD2|TRBJ2-1|few|TRBV7-3
TGTGCCAGCAGCTTAATAGCGGGAGGCCTTGGGAATGAGCAGTTCTTC
CASSLIAGGLGNEQFF
>TRBD2|TRBJ2-5|many|TRBV3-1
TGTGCCAGCAGCCAAGATCTCTTTAGCGGGCAAGAGACCCAGTACTTC
CASSQDLFSGQETQYF
>TRBD2|TRBJ2-2|few|TRBV5-6
TGTGCCAGCAGCTTAGGCGGGAGGGCCGCCGGGGAGCTGTTTTTT
CASSLGGRAAGELFF
>-|TRBJ2-3|-|TRBV5-1
TGCGCCAGCAGCGAAAGGGAGTTCGGTACGCAGTATTTT
CASSEREFGTQYF
>TRBD1|TRBJ1-4|-|TRBV2
TGTGCCAGCGGGGGGGACAGGGCAGGCTCGTCTGAAAAACTGTTTTTT
CASGGDRAGSSEKLFF
>TRBD2|TRBJ2-7|few|TRBV7-9
TGTGCCTGGACCAAACTAGCGGGAGGAAACTCCTACGAGCAGTACTTC
CAWTKLAGGNSYEQYF
>TRBD1|TRBJ2-6|few|TRBV10-3
TGTGCCATCAGTCCAACAGGGGGCCCTGGGGCCAACGTCCTGACTTTC
CAISPTGGPGANVLTF
>-|TRBJ1-1|many|TRBV13
TGTGCCAGCAGCCCCCCTGGCCTGAACACTGAAGCTTTCTTT
CASSPPGLNTEAFF
>TRBD2|TRBJ2-3|many|TRBV11-2
TGTGCCAGCAGCGATTCCCCGCGCGGGGGGATCGTAGATACGCAGTATTTT
CASSDSPRGGIVDTQYF
>-|TRBJ2-1|-|TRBV30
TGTGCCTGGAGTCGACAGGGAAAGGGACTAGGTCTCTATCGGTGGCAGTTCTTC
CAWSRQGKGLGLYRWQFF
>TRBD2|TRBJ2-1|many|TRBV2
TGTGCCAGCAGACCACCCTTAGCGGGAGCAGGAAGGGGTGAGCAGTTCTTC
CASRPPLAGAGRGEQFF
>TRBD2|TRBJ2-7|many|TRBV6-2/TRBV6-3
TGTGCCAGCAGTTTATCGGGAGGGCCTTACGAGCAGTACTTC
CASSLSGGPYEQYF
>TRBD1|TRBJ1-2|many|TRBV27
TGTGCCAGGACGCGACAGGGAACCCATGGCTACACCTTC
CARTRQGTHGYTF
>TRBD2|TRBJ2-2|few|TRBV10-1
TGCGCCAGCAGTGCCCGGGAGGGGACCGGGGAGCTGTTTTTT
CASSAREGTGELFF
>TRBD1|TRBJ2-2|many|TRBV2
TGTGCCAGCAGGGAGACAGGGGCCTACACCGGGGAGCTGTTTTTT
CASRETGAYTGELFF
>-|TRBJ2-2|many|TRBV9
TGTGCCAGCAGCCTCAGGTCGAACACCGGGGAGCTGTTTTTT
CASSLRSNTGELFF
>TRBD2|TRBJ2-5|-|TRBV12-3/TRBV12-4
TGTGCCAGCAGTTTAGTGCTAGCGGGAGGGAAAGAGACCCAGTACTTC
CASSLVLAGGKETQYF
>TRBD1|TRBJ2-5|many|TRBV2
TGTGCCAGCGGGCAGGACAGGGGATCGGGAGAGACCCAGTACTTC
CASGQDRGSGETQYF
>-|TRBJ2-7|many|TRBV20-1
TGCAGCGGAGTTGGCTACGAGCAGTACTTC
CSGVGYEQYF
>-|TRBJ2-3|many|TRBV20-1
TGCAGTGCTAGAGGGGGACCCGGAGATACGCAGTATTTT
CSARGGPGDTQYF
>TRBD2|TRBJ2-7|-|TRBV4-1
TGCGCCAGCAGCCAAGATCTAGCGGGAGCCTACGAGCAGTACTTC
CASSQDLAGAYEQYF
>-|TRBJ1-1|-|TRBV6-1
TGTGCCAGCAGTGGCCAGGAAACGAACACTGAAGCTTTCTTT
CASSGQETNTEAFF
>TRBD2|TRBJ2-5|-|TRBV20-1
TGCAGTGCTAGAGTCGCCCTAGCGGGAGGGCCCGGCCAAGAGACCCAGTACTTC
CSARVALAGGPGQETQYF
>-|TRBJ1-5|few|TRBV28
TGTGCCAGCAGTTTTGGGGGAGTGGGTCAGCCCCAGCATTTT
CASSFGGVGQPQHF
>TRBD2|TRBJ2-3|many|TRBV27
TGTGCCAGCAGTATAGCGGGAGGGTTTCCAGATACGCAGTATTTT
CASSIAGGFPDTQYF
>-|TRBJ2-1|many|TRBV20-1
TGCAGTGCAGTAGGAGGGTATGAGCAGTTCTTC
CSAVGGYEQFF
>-|TRBJ2-2|many|TRBV5-1
TGCGCCAGCAGCTTGGTCCCCGGGGAGCTGTTTTTT
CASSLVPGELFF
>-|TRBJ2-7|many|TRBV30
TGTGCCTGGAGTGTTGCTACGTACTCCTACGAGCAGTACTTC
CAWSVATYSYEQYF
>TRBD1|TRBJ1-5|-|TRBV20-1
TGCAGTGCTTTACAGGGGGCGAGCGGCAATCAGCCCCAGCATTTT
CSALQGASGNQPQHF
>TRBD1|TRBJ1-5|few|TRBV10-3
TGTGCCATCTCTGGGACAGAGAATCAGCCCCAGCATTTT
CAISGTENQPQHF
>TRBD1|TRBJ2-1|few|TRBV4-1
TGCGCCAGCAGCCAAGTAGGGGGGACAGGGAATGAGCAGTTCTTC
CASSQVGGTGNEQFF
>TRBD2|TRBJ2-4|-|TRBV4-1
TGCGCCAGCAGCCAAGACCCTAGCGGGGTCCAAAACATTCAGTACTTC
CASSQDPSGVQNIQYF
>TRBD2|TRBJ2-5|many|TRBV12-3/TRBV12-4
TGTGCCAGCAGTCCGAATCTAGCGGGGCAAGAGACCCAGTACTTC
CASSPNLAGQETQYF
>TRBD1|TRBJ2-2|many|TRBV28
TGTGCCAGCAGTCGACAGGGTTCGGACACCGGGGAGCTGTTTTTT
CASSRQGSDTGELFF
>-|TRBJ2-7|many|TRBV3-1
TGTGCCAGCAGCCCGCACCGGGAAGACTACGAGCAGTACTTC
CASSPHREDYEQYF
>-|TRBJ1-2|many|TRBV6-1
TGTGCCAGCATCCAATCCGGCGGAAATCCTAACTATGGCTACACCTTC
CASIQSGGNPNYGYTF